One and the same sample provided the 28 T cell receptor beta chains below, sequenced in a study of T-cell reconstitution after alpha-beta-depleted transplantation in children. Unique molecular identifiers were built into the TCRbeta library. Using its own MiXCR run on the PCR reads, TCRdb lists one record per CDR3 protein. The table shows 170,000 or so distinct CDR3 sequences, with more than 6.5% occurring only once. Sequencing was performed on PBMCs from the stem cell graft donor, taken from the stem cell graft. The receptor set was obtained from a human donor who donated a stem cell graft to a child with Wiskott-Aldrich syndrome.

This clonotype was found a few times. This chain connects TRBV20-1 to TRBJ1-2; TRBD1 might be the D (6 bases). Trimming stripped 5 bases from V and 8 bases from J, with 18 bases between. Germline V CDR1 and CDR2: DFQATT, SNEGSKA (reference sequence). The CDR3 is made up of 13 amino acids. In DNA, the CDR3 is TGCAGTGCTGACCTGGCAGGGGCGGACGGCTACACCTTC. Encoded protein: CSADLAGADGYTF.

The chain links TRBV7-8 to TRBJ2-5; TRBD2 might be the D (5 bases). The CDR3 has 20 amino acids. V gave up 0 bases and J gave up 4 bases, with 27 bases separating them. CDR1 SGHVS and CDR2 FQNEAQ come from the germline V gene. The CDR3 DNA follows: TGTGCCAGCAGCTTAGCGACGGGATTGGACGGCCGCTCGGATCGAGAGACCCAGTACTTC. Translated, it gives CASSLATGLDGRSDRETQYF.

This clonotype was picked up many times. CDR3 loop: CASSQELAGKGEQFF. CDR3 nucleotide sequence: TGTGCCAGCAGCCAAGAGCTAGCCGGGAAGGGTGAGCAGTTCTTC. The V call is TRBV4-2, the J call TRBJ2-1, with a tentative D call TRBD2 (5 bases). V lost 0 bases and J 9 bases, leaving 15 bases between the germline ends. The V gene's germline CDR1 is LGHNA and CDR2 YNFKEQ. CDR3 length: 15 amino acids.

At least ten counts were recorded for this clonotype. The chain uses TRBV5-1 and TRBJ2-2; D gene ambiguous. This CDR3 is built from 14 residues. V lost 2 bases and J 4 bases, leaving 9 bases between the germline ends. Per germline, CDR1 SGHRS and CDR2 YFSETQ. The CDR3 nucleotides read TGCGCCAGCAGCTTAGATTGGGGCACCGGGGAGCTGTTTTTT. Protein product: CASSLDWGTGELFF.

This clonotype has ten or more counts. The rearrangement joins TRBV15 to TRBJ2-5; 9 nucleotides match TRBD1. This CDR3 contains 16 residues. J was trimmed by 5 bases and V by 2 bases; bases with no gene match: 9. CDR1 and CDR2 (germline): LNHNV, YYDKDF (reference sequence). CDR3 residues: CATSRPDRGRRETQYF. DNA for the CDR3: TGTGCCACCAGCAGACCAGACAGGGGGAGGAGGGAGACCCAGTACTTC.

A word on this clonotype: Sequence at one end of the junction differs from germline and may be a read error. The chain is built from TRBV3-1 and TRBJ2-3; no firm D call. This CDR3 is built from 15 residues. Germline CDR1 is LGHDT and CDR2 is YNNKEL (reference sequence). The CDR3 protein is CATSKQVPGTDTQYF. The CDR3 coding sequence is TGTGCCACCAGCAAGCAGGTGCCTGGGACAGATACGCAGTATTTT.

In its sample, this clonotype was seen many times. V is TRBV20-1 and J is TRBJ1-2, with unresolved D. Trimming took 4 bases from V and 1 from J, leaving 10 bases between them. The CDR3 loop spans 13 amino acids. In germline, CDR1 is DFQATT, CDR2 SNEGSKA (reference sequence). CDR3 nucleotides: TGCAGTGCTATTAGCCAGATTAACTATGGCTACACCTTC. Protein sequence: CSAISQINYGYTF.

This clonotype was found many times. The V call is TRBV20-1, the J call TRBJ1-6, with a possible D match to TRBD1 (6 bases). Germline CDR1 and CDR2: DFQATT and SNEGSKA (reference sequence). Trimming took off 1 base at V and 1 base at J, with 11 bases between the two ends. CDR3 length: 16 residues. The CDR3 spells CSARVRGESYNSPLHF. The CDR3 region has the DNA TGCAGTGCTAGAGTCAGGGGAGAGTCCTATAATTCACCCCTCCACTTT.

This clonotype was seen ten or more times. The chain recombines TRBV29-1 with TRBJ1-1; 9 nucleotides agree with TRBD1. Germline V gene data show CDR1 as SQVTM and CDR2 as ANQGSEA. Trimming at V came to 4 bases and at J to 5 bases, leaving 5 bases not matched to a gene. This CDR3 is 13 amino acids long. The CDR3 DNA sequence: TGCAGCGTTGGGACAGGGGAGTCTACTGAAGCTTTCTTT. Translation gives CSVGTGESTEAFF.

This clonotype has a count of ten or more. This chain links TRBV7-2 with TRBJ2-3; maybe TRBD2 (5 bases). V lost 0 bases, J lost 0 bases, and 10 bases lay in between. The CDR3 extends over 16 amino acids. Germline CDR1 is SGHTA and CDR2 is FQGNSA. Written as DNA, the CDR3 is TGTGCCAGCAGCTTAGCTGGTAGCGAGAGCACAGATACGCAGTATTTT. Protein product: CASSLAGSESTDTQYF.

This clonotype appeared a few times. The genes are TRBV11-2 and TRBJ2-3; no definite D call. This CDR3 is built from 12 residues. The V gene lost 3 bases and the J gene lost 5 bases, with 6 bases spanning the gap. Germline values: CDR1 SGHAT, CDR2 FQNNGV. CDR3 nucleotides: TGTGCCAGCAGCTTGGAGAGAGATACGCAGTATTTT. It specifies CASSLERDTQYF.

This clonotype has at least ten counts. The CDR3 sequence: CASSYSGEETQYF. In DNA, the CDR3 is TGTGCCAGCAGTTACTCGGGGGAGGAGACCCAGTACTTC. This chain links TRBV6-5 with TRBJ2-5; either TRBD1 or TRBD2 may fit D (5 bases each). Trimming stripped 0 bases from V and 5 bases from J, with 7 bases between. CDR1 is MNHEY, CDR2 SVGAGI, per germline. The CDR3 is 13 amino acids.

This clonotype was seen many times. V usage is TRBV10-1 and J usage is TRBJ2-3; 9 nucleotides align to TRBD2. Germline assignment: CDR1 WNHNN and CDR2 SYGVQD (reference sequence). The CDR3 has 13 amino acids. With V trimmed by 10 bases and J by 5 bases, 7 bases remained unmatched. The CDR3 DNA reads TGCGCCACACGCGCGGGAGGGTTAGATACGCAGTATTTT. This gives the protein CATRAGGLDTQYF.

This clonotype occurred many times. The chain links TRBV28 to TRBJ1-2, with 8 bases that match TRBD1. Germline CDR1 and CDR2: MDHEN and SYDVKM. The J segment lost 1 base and the V segment lost 6 bases, leaving 10 bases of the junction unmatched. CDR3 length: 16 residues. DNA of the CDR3: TGTGCCAGCAGCGCGACAGGGGCGCTCCTTAACTATGGCTACACCTTC. Translation gives CASSATGALLNYGYTF.

At least ten counts were recorded for this clonotype. The CDR3, as DNA: TGTGCCACCAGCAGAGATGTATCGGGATTGCTCCGGGATACGCAGTATTTT. This translates into CATSRDVSGLLRDTQYF. V and J are TRBV15 and TRBJ2-3; D possibly corresponds to TRBD2 (5 bases). V was cut by 0 bases and J by 6 bases, with 19 bases left in between. Germline V gene sequence: CDR1 LNHNV, CDR2 YYDKDF (reference sequence). The CDR3 is made up of 17 amino acids. The whole variable domain, remainder taken from reference TRBV15 and TRBJ2-3, is DAMVIQNPRYQVTQFGKPVTLSCSQTLNHNVMYWYQQKSSQAPKLLFHYYDKDFNNEADTPDNFQSRRPNTSFCFLDIRSPGLGDTAMYLCATSRDVSGLLRDTQYFGPGTRLTVL.

The table lists this clonotype with many counts. The V and J genes are TRBV10-3 and TRBJ2-7, with 11 bases fitting TRBD2. The CDR3 loop spans 15 amino acids. Germline V lookup: CDR1 ENHRY, CDR2 SYGVKD. V lost 5 bases to trimming and J lost 5 bases; unmatched junction nucleotides: 8. The CDR3 loop is CAISPLAGGLNEQYF. The CDR3 nucleotides read TGTGCCATCAGTCCCCTAGCGGGAGGCTTAAACGAGCAGTACTTC.

This clonotype was observed many times. V usage is TRBV29-1 and J usage is TRBJ2-3; D possibly corresponds to TRBD2 (6 bases). Deletions cut 6 bases from V and 0 bases from J, with 10 bases between. Germline V gene lookup returns CDR1 SQVTM and CDR2 ANQGSEA. The CDR3 runs 13 residues. This CDR3 is CSVETSSTDTQYF. The CDR3 DNA reads as TGCAGCGTCGAGACTAGTAGCACAGATACGCAGTATTTT.

This clonotype was counted ten times or more. The J gene is TRBJ2-1, the V gene TRBV29-1, with a possible D match to TRBD2 (5 bases). Germline V gives CDR1 SQVTM, CDR2 ANQGSEA. This CDR3 spans 14 amino acids. Trimming left V 6 bases short and J 4 bases short, with 16 bases between. CDR3 in amino acids: CSVDSGSLYNEQFF. The CDR3 DNA follows: TGCAGCGTCGATTCGGGGTCACTTTACAATGAGCAGTTCTTC.

This clonotype was found many times. The chain employs TRBV29-1 and TRBJ2-7; D perhaps matches TRBD1 (6 bases). Germline CDR1 reads SQVTM; CDR2 reads ANQGSEA. V lost 7 bases and J lost 4, with 11 bases in between. The CDR3 extends over 11 amino acids. The CDR3 coding sequence is TGCAGCGGCGAACAGGGTTACGAGCAGTACTTC. It encodes CSGEQGYEQYF.

Comments on this clonotype: A single base separates this from a much larger clone, so it may be a read error. The V and J genes are TRBV7-8 and TRBJ2-7, with 7 nucleotides matching TRBD1. The CDR3 spans 15 residues. Germline V gene lookup returns CDR1 SGHVS and CDR2 FQNEAQ. The CDR3 nucleotides read TGTGCCTGCAGCTCCCGACAGGGAGTTACCTACGAGCAGTACTTC. Translation gives CACSSRQGVTYEQYF.

The chain has TRBV5-1 and TRBJ2-2; 13 positions match TRBD2. The CDR3 length is 17 residues. Germline CDR1 is SGHRS and CDR2 is YFSETQ. Trimming took 4 bases from V and 5 from J; bases not matched to a gene: 8. CDR3 sequence: CASSPGLAGAGTGELFF. CDR3 in DNA: TGCGCCAGCAGCCCCGGACTAGCGGGGGCCGGAACCGGGGAGCTGTTTTTT.

This clonotype was observed many times. This chain uses TRBV6-5 with TRBJ1-5; 10 nucleotides align to TRBD1. V lost 10 bases to trimming and J lost 6 bases; unmatched junction nucleotides: 6. Germline CDR1 MNHEY, CDR2 SVGAGI. The CDR3 contains 13 residues. In DNA, the CDR3 is TGTGCCATCAAAGGACAGGGGGGTCAGCCCCAGCATTTT. It is translated as CAIKGQGGQPQHF.

This chain uses TRBV5-5 with TRBJ1-5; 8 nucleotides agree with TRBD1. The V segment lost 1 base and the J segment 11 bases; nucleotides outside the gene matches: 14. This CDR3 comprises 16 residues. The germline V gene has CDR1 SGHKS and CDR2 YYEKEE (reference sequence). The CDR3: CASSLFRTGNLSAQHF. The CDR3, as DNA: TGTGCCAGCAGCTTGTTTAGGACAGGGAATTTATCAGCCCAGCATTTT.

Only a few counts were recorded for this clonotype. The chain is built from TRBV6-5 and TRBJ1-4, with 7 bases that match TRBD1. The CDR3 covers 16 residues. The V gene end was trimmed by 8 bases and the J gene end by 4 bases; junction bases not matched to a gene: 13. In germline, CDR1 is MNHEY, CDR2 SVGAGI. The CDR3 DNA reads as TGTGCCAGCGGCGGCAGGGGGTTTCAGGTTAATGAAAAACTGTTTTTT. Its protein product is CASGGRGFQVNEKLFF.

This clonotype was detected many times. The chain has TRBV7-2 and TRBJ1-1; D is unresolved. CDR1 and CDR2 from the germline V gene are SGHTA and FQGNSA. CDR3 size: 13 residues. V was cut by 2 bases and J by 3 bases, with 7 bases left in between. DNA for the CDR3: TGTGCCAGCAGCTTAACCAAGGACACTGAAGCTTTCTTT. This translates into CASSLTKDTEAFF.

This clonotype was picked up many times. The chain carries TRBV12-3 or TRBV12-4 and TRBJ2-3; D is perhaps TRBD1 or TRBD2 (5 bases each). The CDR3 has 14 amino acids. Trimming pared 1 base from V and 2 bases from J, leaving 7 bases between. The CDR3 loop is CASSLGGYTDTQYF. Written as DNA, the CDR3 is TGTGCCAGCAGTTTAGGGGGGTACACAGATACGCAGTATTTT.

This clonotype was counted at least ten times. The chain is built from TRBV14 and TRBJ2-3; 11 bases agree with TRBD2. The CDR3 runs 16 residues. After removal of 1 base from V and 2 bases from J, the junction contained 2 bases not matched to a gene. In germline, CDR1 is SGHDN, CDR2 FVKESK. The CDR3 is CASSQGLAGSTDTQYF. For the CDR3, the DNA is TGTGCCAGCAGCCAAGGACTAGCGGGGTCCACAGATACGCAGTATTTT.

Ten or more counts support this clonotype. The rearrangement uses TRBV6-5 and TRBJ1-1, with 7 bases lining up with TRBD1. Germline assignment: CDR1 MNHEY and CDR2 SVGAGI. The CDR3 consists of 16 residues. Losses at the gene ends were 6 bases for V and 0 bases for J; bases not matched to a gene: 10. The CDR3 region is CASRLQVTGMNTEAFF. As DNA, the CDR3 is TGTGCCAGCAGACTACAGGTGACAGGGATGAACACTGAAGCTTTCTTT.